This T cell receptor (beta chain) was observed in a study of OX40 agonist ivuxolimab in advanced cancers. About the study: The drug used for patients, ivuxolimab, was an agonistic anti-OX40 (CD134) antibody.

Turning to this clone: What it binds is unknown.

Sequencing used immunoSEQ multiplex PCR; TCRdb keeps in-frame clones, though not all of them. The sample holds under 85,000 clones, around 86% seen once. Study results and limitations: Doses of 0.1 to 3.0 mg/kg were accompanied by clonal expansion of CD4+ and CD8+ blood T cells by week 6. Researchers report that CD8+ T cells had, on average, more expanded clones than CD4+.

The source of this sequence is an adult with an advanced solid tumor such as melanoma, head and neck, liver or kidney cancer. The sample consisted of CD4+ or CD8+ T cells sorted from blood, taken in a trial of the OX40 agonist ivuxolimab.

In DNA, the CDR3 is TGTGCCAGCAGCCCCCGAGCGGGGGCAGGCTACACCTTC. Protein product: CASSPRAGAGYTF. The V and J genes are TRBV6-5 and TRBJ1-2; maybe TRBD1 (6 bases). Trimming removed 6 bases from V and 8 bases from J, with 16 bases in between. Looked up from germline, CDR1 is MNHEY and CDR2 is SVGAGI. The CDR3 is 13 amino acids.